The present TCR beta chain was sequenced within a study of shared clonotypes between healthy human individuals. Study as a whole: Every donor yielded three CD4 naive, three CD4 memory, two CD8 naive and one CD8 memory plate.

The CDR3 totals 16 residues. CDR1 and CDR2 (germline): MGHRA, YSYEKL. The V segment lost 4 bases and the J segment 10 bases; nucleotides outside the gene matches: 12. This clone was counted a few times. TCRdb's copy holds only in-frame clones and misses some; the assay was immunoSEQ multiplex PCR. The repertoire has roughly 2 million clones, approximately 95% of them found once; the top ten carry roughly 0.13%. Sequenced sample: naive CD4+ T cells sorted from blood. Subset of the sample: CD45RA+ positively selected. This receptor was taken from a man aged 18 to 30 in good health. The chain couples TRBV4-1 to TRBJ1-6, with 8 positions matching TRBD1. The CDR3 DNA sequence: TGCGCCAGCAGCCCAGGGGCACAGGGGGTGAGATCACCCCTCCACTTT. Its protein is CASSPGAQGVRSPLHF.